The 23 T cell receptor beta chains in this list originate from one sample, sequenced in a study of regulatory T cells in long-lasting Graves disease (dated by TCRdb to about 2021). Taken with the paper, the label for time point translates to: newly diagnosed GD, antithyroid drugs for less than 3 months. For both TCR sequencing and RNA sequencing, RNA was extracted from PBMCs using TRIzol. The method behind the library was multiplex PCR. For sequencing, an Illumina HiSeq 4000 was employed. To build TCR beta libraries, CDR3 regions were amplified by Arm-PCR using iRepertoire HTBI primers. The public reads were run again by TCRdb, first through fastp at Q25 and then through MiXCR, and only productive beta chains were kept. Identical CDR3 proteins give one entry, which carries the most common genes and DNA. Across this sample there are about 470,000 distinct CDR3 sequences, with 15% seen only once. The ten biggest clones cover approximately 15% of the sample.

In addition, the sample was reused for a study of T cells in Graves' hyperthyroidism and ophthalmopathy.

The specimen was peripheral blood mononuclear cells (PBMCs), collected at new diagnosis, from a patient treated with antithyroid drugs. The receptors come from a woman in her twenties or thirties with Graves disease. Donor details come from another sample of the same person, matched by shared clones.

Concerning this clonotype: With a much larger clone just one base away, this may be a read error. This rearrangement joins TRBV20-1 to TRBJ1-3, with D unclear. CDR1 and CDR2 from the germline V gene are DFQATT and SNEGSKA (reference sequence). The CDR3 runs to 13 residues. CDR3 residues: CSARSGSGDTIYF. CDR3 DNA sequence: TGCAGTGCGCGAAGCGGCTCTGGAGACACCATATATTTT.

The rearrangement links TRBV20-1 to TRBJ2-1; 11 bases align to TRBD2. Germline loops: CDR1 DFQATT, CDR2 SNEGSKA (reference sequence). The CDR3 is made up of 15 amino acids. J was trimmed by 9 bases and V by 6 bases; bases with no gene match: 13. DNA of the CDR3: TGCAGTGCCACCGAGGGGGAACTAGCGGGAGCTGAGCAGTTCTTC. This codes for CSATEGELAGAEQFF.

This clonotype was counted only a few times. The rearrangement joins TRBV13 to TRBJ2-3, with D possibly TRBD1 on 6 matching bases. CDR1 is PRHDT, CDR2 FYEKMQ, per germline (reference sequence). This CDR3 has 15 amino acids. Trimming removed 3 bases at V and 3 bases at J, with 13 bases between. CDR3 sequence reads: CASSFGQTLTDTQYF. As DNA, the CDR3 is TGTGCCAGCAGCTTTGGACAGACCTTAACAGATACGCAGTATTTT. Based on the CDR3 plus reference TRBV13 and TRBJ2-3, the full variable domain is AAGVIQSPRHLIKEKRETATLKCYPIPRHDTVYWYQQGPGQDPQFLISFYEKMQSDKGSIPDRFSAQQFSDYHSELNMSSLELGDSALYFCASSFGQTLTDTQYFGPGTRLTVL.

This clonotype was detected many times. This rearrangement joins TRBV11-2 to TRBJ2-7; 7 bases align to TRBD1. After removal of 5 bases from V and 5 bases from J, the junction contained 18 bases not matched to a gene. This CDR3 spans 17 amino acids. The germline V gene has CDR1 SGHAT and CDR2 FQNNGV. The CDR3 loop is CASSPGVRDSYVDEQYF. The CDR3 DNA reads TGTGCCAGCAGCCCAGGGGTGAGGGACAGCTACGTGGACGAGCAGTACTTC. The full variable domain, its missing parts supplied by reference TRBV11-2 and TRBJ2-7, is EAGVAQSPRYKIIEKRQSVAFWCNPISGHATLYWYQQILGQGPKLLIQFQNNGVVDDSQLPKDRFSAERLKGVDSTLKIQPAKLEDSAVYLCASSPGVRDSYVDEQYFGPGTRLTVT.

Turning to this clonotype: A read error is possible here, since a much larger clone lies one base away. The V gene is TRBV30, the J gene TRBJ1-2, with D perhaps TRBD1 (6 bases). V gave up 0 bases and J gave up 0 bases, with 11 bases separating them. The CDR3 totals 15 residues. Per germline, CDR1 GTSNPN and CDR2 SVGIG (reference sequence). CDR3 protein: CAWSVPAGANYGYTF. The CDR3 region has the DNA TGTGCCTGGAGTGTACCCGCAGGGGCTAACTATGGCTACACCTTC.

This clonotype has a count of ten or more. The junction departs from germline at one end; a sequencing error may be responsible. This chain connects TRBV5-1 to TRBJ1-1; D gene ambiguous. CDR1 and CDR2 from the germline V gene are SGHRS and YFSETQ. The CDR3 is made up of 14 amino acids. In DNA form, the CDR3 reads TGTGCCAGCAGCTTGGAAGGTACGAACACTGAAGCTTTCTTT. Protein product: CASSLEGTNTEAFF.

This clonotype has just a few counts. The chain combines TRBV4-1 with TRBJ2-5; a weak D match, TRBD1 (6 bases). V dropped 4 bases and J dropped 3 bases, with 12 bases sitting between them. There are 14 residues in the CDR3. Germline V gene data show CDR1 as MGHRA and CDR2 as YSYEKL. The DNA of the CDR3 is TGCGCCAGCAGCCCCAGGGGCAGGGAAGAGACCCAGTACTTC. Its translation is CASSPRGREETQYF.

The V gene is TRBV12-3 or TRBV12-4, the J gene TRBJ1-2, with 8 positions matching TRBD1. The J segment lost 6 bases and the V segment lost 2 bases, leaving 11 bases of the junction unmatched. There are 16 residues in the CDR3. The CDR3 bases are TGTGCCAGCAGTTTACTCTCTCGCCCAGGGGGCAATGGCTACACCTTC. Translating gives CASSLLSRPGGNGYTF.

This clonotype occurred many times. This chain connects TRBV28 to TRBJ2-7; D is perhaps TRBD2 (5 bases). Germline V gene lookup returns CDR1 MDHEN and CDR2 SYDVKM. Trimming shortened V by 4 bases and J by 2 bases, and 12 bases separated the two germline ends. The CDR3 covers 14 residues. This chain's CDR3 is CASSSLSGAYEQYF. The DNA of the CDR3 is TGTGCCAGCAGTTCCCTGAGCGGAGCCTACGAGCAGTACTTC. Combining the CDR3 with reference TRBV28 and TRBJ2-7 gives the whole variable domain DVKVTQSSRYLVKRTGEKVFLECVQDMDHENMFWYRQDPGLGLRLIYFSYDVKMKEKGDIPEGYSVSREKKERFSLILESASTNQTSMYLCASSSLSGAYEQYFGPGTRLTVT.

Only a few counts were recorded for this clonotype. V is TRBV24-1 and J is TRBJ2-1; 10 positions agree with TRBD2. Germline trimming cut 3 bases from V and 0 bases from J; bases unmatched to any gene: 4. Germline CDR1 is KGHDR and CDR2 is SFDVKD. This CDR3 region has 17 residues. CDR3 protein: CATSDPSGRDSYNEQFF. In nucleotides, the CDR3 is TGTGCCACCAGTGATCCTAGCGGGAGAGACTCCTACAATGAGCAGTTCTTC.

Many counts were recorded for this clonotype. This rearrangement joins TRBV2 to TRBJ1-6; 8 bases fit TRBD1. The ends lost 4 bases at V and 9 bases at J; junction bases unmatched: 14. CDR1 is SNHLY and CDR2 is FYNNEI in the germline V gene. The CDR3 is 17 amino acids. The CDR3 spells CASSVFAGEGTGSPLHF. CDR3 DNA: TGTGCCAGCAGTGTATTCGCGGGGGAAGGGACAGGTTCACCCCTCCACTTT.

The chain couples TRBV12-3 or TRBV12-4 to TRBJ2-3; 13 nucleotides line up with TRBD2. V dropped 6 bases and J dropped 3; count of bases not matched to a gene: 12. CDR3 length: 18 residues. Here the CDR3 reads CASSGTSGKDTRTDTQYF. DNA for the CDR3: TGTGCCAGCAGCGGGACTAGCGGGAAGGACACAAGGACAGATACGCAGTATTTT.

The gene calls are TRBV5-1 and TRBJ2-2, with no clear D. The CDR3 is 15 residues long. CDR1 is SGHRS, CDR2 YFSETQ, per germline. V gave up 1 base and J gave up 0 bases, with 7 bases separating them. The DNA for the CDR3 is TGCGCCAGCAGCTTGCCAAGCTCGAACACCGGGGAGCTGTTTTTT. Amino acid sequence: CASSLPSSNTGELFF.

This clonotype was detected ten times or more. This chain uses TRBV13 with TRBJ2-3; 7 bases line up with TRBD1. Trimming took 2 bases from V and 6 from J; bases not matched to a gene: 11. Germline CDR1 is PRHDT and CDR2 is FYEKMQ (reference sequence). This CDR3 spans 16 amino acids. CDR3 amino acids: CASSLLQGVIVDTQYF. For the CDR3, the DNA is TGTGCCAGCAGCTTATTGCAGGGGGTAATCGTGGATACGCAGTATTTT.

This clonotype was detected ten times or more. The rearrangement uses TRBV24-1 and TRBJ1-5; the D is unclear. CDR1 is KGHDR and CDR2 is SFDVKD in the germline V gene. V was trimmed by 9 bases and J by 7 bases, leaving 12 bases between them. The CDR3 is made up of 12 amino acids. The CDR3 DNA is TGTGCCACCGAAGGGCGAAACCAGCCCCAGCATTTT. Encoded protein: CATEGRNQPQHF.

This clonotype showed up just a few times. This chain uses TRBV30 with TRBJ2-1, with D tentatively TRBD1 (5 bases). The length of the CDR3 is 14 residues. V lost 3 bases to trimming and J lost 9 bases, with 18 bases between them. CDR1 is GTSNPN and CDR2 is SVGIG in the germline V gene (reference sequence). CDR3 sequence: CAWSPLGSTGEQFF. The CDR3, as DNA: TGTGCCTGGAGCCCCCTCGGGTCTACAGGTGAGCAGTTCTTC.

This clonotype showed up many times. The CDR3 sequence: CASSGPGTDYEQYF. CDR3 in DNA: TGTGCCAGCAGTGGCCCCGGGACAGACTACGAGCAGTACTTC. The chain couples TRBV28 to TRBJ2-7; 7 bases agree with TRBD1. Losses at the gene ends were 5 bases for V and 3 bases for J; bases not matched to a gene: 7. The CDR3 is made up of 14 amino acids. CDR1 MDHEN and CDR2 SYDVKM come from the germline V gene.

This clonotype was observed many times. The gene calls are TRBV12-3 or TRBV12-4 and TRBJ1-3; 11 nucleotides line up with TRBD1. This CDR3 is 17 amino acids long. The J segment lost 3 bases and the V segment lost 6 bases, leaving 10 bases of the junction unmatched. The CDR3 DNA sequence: TGTGCCAGCAGCCCGGGACAGGGGGGGGTCCTTGGAAACACCATATATTTT. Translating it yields CASSPGQGGVLGNTIYF.

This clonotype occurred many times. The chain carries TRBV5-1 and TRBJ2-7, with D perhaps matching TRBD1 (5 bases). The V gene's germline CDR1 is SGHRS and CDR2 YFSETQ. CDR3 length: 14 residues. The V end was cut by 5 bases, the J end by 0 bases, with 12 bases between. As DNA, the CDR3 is TGCGCCAGCAGACAGGCAGAAAGCTCCTACGAGCAGTACTTC. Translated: CASRQAESSYEQYF.

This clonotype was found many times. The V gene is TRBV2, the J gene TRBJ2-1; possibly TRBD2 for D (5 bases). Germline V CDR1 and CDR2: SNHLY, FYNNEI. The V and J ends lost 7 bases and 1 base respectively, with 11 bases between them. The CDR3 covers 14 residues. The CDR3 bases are TGTGCCAGCACCCGAGAGGGATCCTACAATGAGCAGTTCTTC. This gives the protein CASTREGSYNEQFF.

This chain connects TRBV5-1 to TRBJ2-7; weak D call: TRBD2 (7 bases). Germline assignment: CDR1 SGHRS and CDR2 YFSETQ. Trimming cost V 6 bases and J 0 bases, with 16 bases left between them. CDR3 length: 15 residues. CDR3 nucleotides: TGCGCCAGCACACAGGGAGGGGGGAGCTCCTACGAGCAGTACTTC. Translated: CASTQGGGSSYEQYF.

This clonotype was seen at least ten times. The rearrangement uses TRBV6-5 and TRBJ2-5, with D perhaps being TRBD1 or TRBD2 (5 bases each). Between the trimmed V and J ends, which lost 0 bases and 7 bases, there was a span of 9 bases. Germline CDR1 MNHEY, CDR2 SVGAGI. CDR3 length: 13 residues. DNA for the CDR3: TGTGCCAGCAGTTACTCGAGGGGTGGGACCCAGTACTTC. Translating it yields CASSYSRGGTQYF.

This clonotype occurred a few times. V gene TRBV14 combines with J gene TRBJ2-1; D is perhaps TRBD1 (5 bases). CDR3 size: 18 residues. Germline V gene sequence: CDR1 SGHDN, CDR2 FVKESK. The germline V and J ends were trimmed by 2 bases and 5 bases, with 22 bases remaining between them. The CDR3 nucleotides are TGTGCCAGCAGCCAAATCCGGGCCCCTTGGGGCCCCCACAATGAGCAGTTCTTC. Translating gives CASSQIRAPWGPHNEQFF.